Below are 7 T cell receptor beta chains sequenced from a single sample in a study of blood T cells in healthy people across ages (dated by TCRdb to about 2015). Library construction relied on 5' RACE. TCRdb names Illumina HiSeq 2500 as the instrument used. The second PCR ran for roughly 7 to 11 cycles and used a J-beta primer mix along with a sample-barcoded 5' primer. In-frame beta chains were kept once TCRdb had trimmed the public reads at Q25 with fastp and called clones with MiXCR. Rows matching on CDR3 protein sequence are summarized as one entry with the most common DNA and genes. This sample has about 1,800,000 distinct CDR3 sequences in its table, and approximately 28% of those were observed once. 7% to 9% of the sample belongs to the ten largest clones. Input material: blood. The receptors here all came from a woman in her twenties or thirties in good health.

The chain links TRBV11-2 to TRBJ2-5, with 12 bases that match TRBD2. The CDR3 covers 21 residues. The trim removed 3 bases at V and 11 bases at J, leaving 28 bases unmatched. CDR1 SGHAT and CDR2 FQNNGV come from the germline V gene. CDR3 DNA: TGTGCCAGCAGCTTGGGTATCGGAAGCGGACTAGCGGGGTCCAGTTACAATGAGCAGTACTTC. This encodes CASSLGIGSGLAGSSYNEQYF.

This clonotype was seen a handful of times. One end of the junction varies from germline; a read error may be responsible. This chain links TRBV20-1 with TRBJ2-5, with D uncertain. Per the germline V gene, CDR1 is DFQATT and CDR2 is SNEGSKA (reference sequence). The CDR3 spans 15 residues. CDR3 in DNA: TGCAGTGCCAGAGTGTTGAGTGTTGGTTTGGAGACCCAGTACTTC. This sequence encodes CSARVLSVGLETQYF.

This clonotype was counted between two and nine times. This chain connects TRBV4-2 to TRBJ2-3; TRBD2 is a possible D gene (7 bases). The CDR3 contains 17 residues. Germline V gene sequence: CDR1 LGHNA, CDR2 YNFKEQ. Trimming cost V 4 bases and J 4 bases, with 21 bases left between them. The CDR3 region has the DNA TGTGCCAGCAGCCTTGCCGGGACCAAGGGGGGGGCAGATACGCAGTATTTT. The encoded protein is CASSLAGTKGGADTQYF.

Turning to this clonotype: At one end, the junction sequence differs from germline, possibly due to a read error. CDR3 residues: CVSSQDARTGNTIYF. The CDR3 nucleotides read TGTGTCAGCAGCCAAGATGCAAGGACTGGAAACACCATATATTTT. The V and J genes are TRBV14 and TRBJ1-3; D is undetermined. The CDR3 is 15 residues long. Germline loops: CDR1 SGHDN, CDR2 FVKESK.

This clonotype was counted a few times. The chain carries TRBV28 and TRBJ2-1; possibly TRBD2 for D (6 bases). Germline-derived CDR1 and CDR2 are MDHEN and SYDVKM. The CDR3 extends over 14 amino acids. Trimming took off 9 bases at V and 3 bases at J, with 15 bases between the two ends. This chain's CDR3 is CASFPGGDYNEQFF. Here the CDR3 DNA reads TGTGCCAGTTTCCCAGGCGGGGACTACAATGAGCAGTTCTTC.

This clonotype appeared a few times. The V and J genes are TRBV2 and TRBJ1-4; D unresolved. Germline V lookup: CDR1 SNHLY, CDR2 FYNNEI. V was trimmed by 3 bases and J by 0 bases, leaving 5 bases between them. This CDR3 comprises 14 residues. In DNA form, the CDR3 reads TGTGCCAGCAGTGACAGTACAACTAATGAAAAACTGTTTTTT. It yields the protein CASSDSTTNEKLFF.

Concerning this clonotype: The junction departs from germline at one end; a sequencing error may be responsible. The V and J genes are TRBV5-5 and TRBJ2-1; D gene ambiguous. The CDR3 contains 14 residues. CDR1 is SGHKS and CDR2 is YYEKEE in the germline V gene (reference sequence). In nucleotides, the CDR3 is TGTGCCAACAGCTCCCTCCTGTCTACGGATGAGCAGTTCTTC. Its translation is CANSSLLSTDEQFF.